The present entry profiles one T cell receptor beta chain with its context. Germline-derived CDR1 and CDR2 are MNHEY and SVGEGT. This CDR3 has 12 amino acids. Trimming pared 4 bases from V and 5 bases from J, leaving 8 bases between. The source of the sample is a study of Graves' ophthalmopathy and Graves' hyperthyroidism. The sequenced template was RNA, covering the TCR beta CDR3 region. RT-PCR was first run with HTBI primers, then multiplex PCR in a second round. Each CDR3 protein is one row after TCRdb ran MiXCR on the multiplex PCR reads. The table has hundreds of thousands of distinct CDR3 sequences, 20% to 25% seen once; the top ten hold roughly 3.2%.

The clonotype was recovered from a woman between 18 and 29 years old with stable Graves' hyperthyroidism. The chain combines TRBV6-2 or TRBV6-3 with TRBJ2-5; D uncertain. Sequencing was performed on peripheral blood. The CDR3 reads CASSSSAETQYF. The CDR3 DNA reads TGTGCCAGCAGTTCAAGCGCGGAGACCCAGTACTTC.